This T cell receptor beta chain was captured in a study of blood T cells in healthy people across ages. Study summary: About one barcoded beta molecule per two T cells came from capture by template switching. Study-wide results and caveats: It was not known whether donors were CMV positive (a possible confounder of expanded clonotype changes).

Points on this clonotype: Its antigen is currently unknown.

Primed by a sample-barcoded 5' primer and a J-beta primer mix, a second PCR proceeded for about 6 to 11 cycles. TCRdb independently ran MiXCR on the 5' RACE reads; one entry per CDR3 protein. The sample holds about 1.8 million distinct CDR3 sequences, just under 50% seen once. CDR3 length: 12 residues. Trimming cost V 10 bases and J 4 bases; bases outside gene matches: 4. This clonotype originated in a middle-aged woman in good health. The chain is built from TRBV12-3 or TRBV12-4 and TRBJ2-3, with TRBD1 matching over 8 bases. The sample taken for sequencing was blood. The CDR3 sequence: CATGQGSDTQYF. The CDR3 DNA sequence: TGTGCCACTGGACAGGGTTCAGATACGCAGTATTTT.